This entry features one T cell receptor beta chain sequence. The sample belongs to a study of OX40 agonist ivuxolimab in advanced cancers. At the level of the study: Intravenous ivuxolimab was administered to patients every 2 weeks at 0.01 to 10 mg/kg. Cohort: roughly 79% men, mean age approximately 66, aged about 23 to 80. Three patients had partial responses: one hepatocellular carcinoma, two cutaneous melanoma.

Germline loops: CDR1 SGHTA, CDR2 FQGNSA. The CDR3 loop spans 12 amino acids. V lost 3 bases and J 5 bases, leaving 6 bases between the germline ends. The protocol was immunoSEQ multiplex PCR, while the TCRdb copy is restricted to in-frame clones and leaves out a portion. The table records 74,000 or so clones, roughly 90% of them present only once. This receptor was obtained from an adult with an advanced solid tumor such as melanoma, head and neck, liver or kidney cancer. This rearrangement joins TRBV7-2 to TRBJ2-3; D gene unclear. Source: CD4+ or CD8+ T cells sorted from blood, taken in a trial of the OX40 agonist ivuxolimab. The CDR3 sequence is CASSFSRDTQYF. The DNA of the CDR3 is TGTGCCAGCAGCTTCTCGAGAGATACGCAGTATTTT.